This T cell receptor beta chain was captured in a study of T cells in Graves' hyperthyroidism and ophthalmopathy. RNA transcripts yielded amplified TCR beta CDR3 regions. The HTBI primer set drove a first-round RT-PCR of the TCR CDR3. TCRdb reanalysed the multiplex PCR reads using MiXCR and keeps one entry per CDR3 protein. Of 350,000 to 400,000 distinct CDR3 sequences listed, approximately 18% are singletons. The CDR3 has 16 residues. The V gene's germline CDR1 is PRHDT and CDR2 FYEKMQ (reference sequence). The V end was cut by 0 bases, the J end by 4 bases, with 14 bases between. This clonotype was seen a handful of times.

The chain uses TRBV13 and TRBJ2-3, with no clear D. The sequenced sample was blood. This TCR derives from a man aged 18 to 29 with Graves' ophthalmopathy. The CDR3 protein is CASSLGLTAFADTQYF. As DNA, the CDR3 is TGTGCCAGCAGCTTAGGCCTCACGGCGTTTGCAGATACGCAGTATTTT.